Reported below is one TCR beta chain. The V segment lost 5 bases and the J segment 3 bases; nucleotides outside the gene matches: 11. CDR1 and CDR2 from the germline V gene are KGHDR and SFDVKD. This CDR3 region has 18 residues. The sample is drawn from a study of blood T cell repertoires in COVID-19. The repertoire was sequenced with immunoSEQ multiplex PCR; TCRdb's copy has only in-frame clones and lacks some. Of about 180,000 clones in the sample, roughly 88% were seen once. Cohort allocation depended upon clinical history that participants reported. Before being deemed recovered, Cohort 3 donors had two negative PCRs, clearance, or symptom resolution.

This chain uses TRBV24-1 with TRBJ2-2; TRBD1 agrees at 10 bases. The sample consisted of PBMCs or T cells enriched from blood (not recorded which). The sequence derives from a woman between 18 and 29 years old who had recovered from COVID-19. CDR3 in amino acids: CATSGPGQGIWDTGELFF. CDR3 nucleotide sequence: TGTGCCACCAGTGGACCGGGACAGGGGATATGGGACACCGGGGAGCTGTTTTTT.